This is a list of T cell receptor beta chains from one sample in a study of spatial heterogeneity in lung cancer. MiXCR, applied by TCRdb to the 5' RACE reads, yields one record per CDR3 protein. The sample has tens of thousands of distinct CDR3 sequences, less than 5.5% seen once; the top ten hold roughly 27%. The material sequenced was PBMCs, taken at surgery. The origin of the receptors is a female donor with early-stage non-small cell lung cancer. Each CDR3 is given with its conserved first and last residue. A D gene is named only where the DNA matches it firmly. Size is omitted from some rows. Given values are once, few, many or a class for expanded clones.

TRBV7-2	few	TRBJ2-3	TRBD2	TGTGCCAGCAGCCCCCGGACTAGCGGAAGAGATACGCAGTATTTT	CASSPRTSGRDTQYF
TRBV10-1	many	TRBJ1-1	TRBD1	TGCGCCAGCAGTGACCCGGGACAGGGGAACACTGAAGCTTTCTTT	CASSDPGQGNTEAFF
TRBV5-1	few	TRBJ2-3	.	TGCGCCAGCAGCTTGGCCGCGACAGATACGCAGTATTTT	CASSLAATDTQYF
TRBV30	many	TRBJ2-1	.	TGTGCCTGGAGTTCAGCCCCAGGGCTATGGCAGTTCTTC	CAWSSAPGLWQFF
TRBV18	many	TRBJ2-7	TRBD1	TGTGCCAGCTCACCCCCGACAGGGGGCATCAACGAGCAGTACTTC	CASSPPTGGINEQYF
TRBV7-9	.	TRBJ1-5	.	TGTGCCAGCAGCCGGACAGATAGCAATCAGCCCCAGCATTTT	CASSRTDSNQPQHF
TRBV5-1	.	TRBJ2-7	.	TGCGCCAGCAGCCAGATCGTTCAGGGGACCTGCGAGCAGTACTTC	CASSQIVQGTCEQYF
TRBV28	few	TRBJ2-3	TRBD2	TGTGCCAGCAGTTTCGTAACTAGCGGGGTTACAGATACGCAGTATTTT	CASSFVTSGVTDTQYF
TRBV6-1	few	TRBJ1-5	.	TGTGCCAGCAGCCGACTCGGGGGACTGAGCAATCAGCCCCAGCATTTT	CASSRLGGLSNQPQHF
TRBV10-3	.	TRBJ2-5	TRBD2	TGTGCCTCAAGAGGCGGGGGGGACTTTGGGACCCAGTACTTC	CASRGGGDFGTQYF
TRBV5-1	.	TRBJ2-1	TRBD1	TGCGCCAGCAGCGTGGGGACAGCACCGGATGAGCAGTTCTTC	CASSVGTAPDEQFF
TRBV12-3/TRBV12-4	many	TRBJ1-1	.	TGTGCCAGCAGACCACACAAGGAGCACACTGAAGCTTTCTTT	CASRPHKEHTEAFF
TRBV19	few	TRBJ1-5	.	TGTGCCAGTATGAGGCAGGGAACAAGCAATCAGCCCCAGCATTTT	CASMRQGTSNQPQHF
TRBV3-1	many	TRBJ2-1	.	TGTGCCAGCAGCTACCAAACCGGGCCTAACAATGAGCAGTTCTTC	CASSYQTGPNNEQFF
TRBV20-1	many	TRBJ1-3	.	TGCAGTGCCCAGGACTCTCTGAGCGGAAACACCATATATTTT	CSAQDSLSGNTIYF
TRBV7-6	.	TRBJ2-7	.	TGTGCCAGCAGCTTAGGCGTAGGAGGCTACGAGCAGTACTTC	CASSLGVGGYEQYF
TRBV2	many	TRBJ1-2	TRBD1	TGTGCCAGCAGTGAAACCCGCACAGGGGGCTATGGCTACACCTTC	CASSETRTGGYGYTF
TRBV12-3/TRBV12-4	.	TRBJ1-2	TRBD1	TGTGCCAGCAGTTTCGGGACAGGGGTTTATGGCTACACCTTC	CASSFGTGVYGYTF
TRBV5-1	many	TRBJ2-1	.	TGCGCCAGCAGACCCGCGCCCTCCTACAATGAGCAGTTCTTC	CASRPAPSYNEQFF
TRBV5-1	many	TRBJ2-3	TRBD2	TGCGCCAGCAGCAAGGGACTACAAGGGGATACGCAGTATTTT	CASSKGLQGDTQYF
TRBV5-1	many	TRBJ2-1	TRBD1	TGCGCCAGCAGCTTGGGGGGACAGGGCCATGAGCAGTTCTTC	CASSLGGQGHEQFF